Listed here are 10 T cell receptor beta chains from one sample, sequenced in a study of cytomegalovirus exposure and HLA in healthy donors. This table comes from immunoSEQ multiplex PCR, and its TCRdb copy is limited to in-frame clones, with some not included. The sample consists of 100,000 to 150,000 clones, about nine tenths of them appearing once. The material sequenced was PBMCs. The source of these receptors is a woman between 18 and 29 years old in good health and CMV-seronegative.

The chain is built from TRBV5-1 and TRBJ1-1; 10 bases line up with TRBD1. The CDR3 is 13 residues long. V gave up 7 bases and J gave up 4 bases; unmatched junction bases: 4. Germline assignment: CDR1 SGHRS and CDR2 YFSETQ. This chain's CDR3 is CASYWDRGTEAFF. The DNA of the CDR3 is TGCGCCAGCTATTGGGACAGGGGCACTGAAGCTTTCTTT.

This chain joins TRBV6-5 and TRBJ2-7, with D possibly TRBD2 on 7 matching bases. Between the trimmed V and J ends, which lost 2 bases and 4 bases, there was a span of 15 bases. The CDR3 has 15 amino acids. Per germline, CDR1 MNHEY and CDR2 SVGAGI. The CDR3 protein is CASSYPGGRGYEQYF. In nucleotides, the CDR3 is TGTGCCAGCAGTTACCCCGGGGGGCGCGGATACGAGCAGTACTTC.

The table lists this clone with a few counts. V gene TRBV5-6 combines with J gene TRBJ2-7; no clear D gene. CDR3 size: 11 residues. CDR1 SGHDT and CDR2 YYEEEE come from the germline V gene. The V end lost 0 bases, the J end lost 6 bases, and 4 bases lay between the germline ends. The CDR3 spells CASSLAGEQYF. Here the CDR3 DNA reads TGTGCCAGCAGCTTGGCAGGCGAGCAGTACTTC.

This chain connects TRBV27 to TRBJ2-3, with D unresolved. CDR3 length equals 15 residues. Trimming took 0 bases from V and 0 from J, leaving 7 bases between them. The germline V gene has CDR1 MNHEY and CDR2 SMNVEV (reference sequence). CDR3 in amino acids: CASSLSQISTDTQYF. The CDR3 DNA sequence: TGTGCCAGCAGTTTATCACAGATTAGCACAGATACGCAGTATTTT.

CDR3 loop: CAWSGGLARNEQFF. CDR3 bases: TGTGCCTGGAGTGGGGGACTAGCGAGGAATGAGCAGTTCTTC. The chain carries TRBV30 and TRBJ2-1; 10 bases match TRBD2. The CDR3 totals 14 residues. V was pared by 1 base and J by 7 bases, with 4 bases of the junction left unmatched. The germline V gene encodes CDR1 GTSNPN and CDR2 SVGIG (reference sequence).

Comment on this clone: This specimen includes other DNA sequences encoding the same CDR3. V is TRBV5-1 and J is TRBJ1-1, with D possibly matching TRBD1 (5 bases). Between the trimmed V and J ends, which lost 1 base and 1 base, there was a span of 5 bases. There are 13 residues in the CDR3. Germline V gene sequence: CDR1 SGHRS, CDR2 YFSETQ. The CDR3 nucleotides are TGCGCCAGCAGCTTGACAGGGAACACTGAAGCTTTCTTT. Its protein product is CASSLTGNTEAFF.

The J gene is TRBJ2-2, the V gene TRBV7-9, with D unresolved. Germline CDR1 is SEHNR and CDR2 is FQNEAQ (reference sequence). V lost 3 bases and J lost 5, with 25 bases in between. This CDR3 is 19 amino acids long. The CDR3 DNA sequence: TGTGCCAGCAGCTTTTACTCGATCAATCGGGTCCCCGGGACCGGGGAGCTGTTTTTT. It is translated as CASSFYSINRVPGTGELFF.

As concerns this clone: Additional DNA sequences in this sample encode the identical CDR3. This chain connects TRBV19 to TRBJ1-1; D call uncertain. The germline V gene encodes CDR1 LNHDA and CDR2 SQIVND (reference sequence). The CDR3 length is 12 residues. V was pared by 3 bases and J by 1 base, with 3 bases between. CDR3 sequence reads: CASSIQNTEAFF. CDR3 in DNA: TGTGCCAGTAGTATCCAGAACACTGAAGCTTTCTTT.

The chain recombines TRBV18 with TRBJ2-1, with D possibly TRBD2 on 5 matching bases. Looked up from germline, CDR1 is KGHSH and CDR2 is LQKENI. The V and J ends lost 5 bases and 8 bases respectively, with 10 bases between them. This CDR3 is built from 12 residues. The CDR3 DNA reads as TGTGCCAGCTCAATAGGGCGGGATGAGCAGTTCTTC. Translating gives CASSIGRDEQFF.

This sequence joins TRBV5-1 and TRBJ2-1; 10 nucleotides line up with TRBD2. The CDR3 extends over 17 amino acids. Germline-derived CDR1 and CDR2 are SGHRS and YFSETQ. With V trimmed by 2 bases and J by 7 bases, 12 bases remained unmatched. The CDR3 is CASSLGASGSLGNEQFF. CDR3 sequence (DNA): TGCGCCAGCAGCTTAGGTGCTAGCGGGAGTTTAGGTAATGAGCAGTTCTTC.